These T cell receptor beta chains were read from a single sample in a study of memory CD4+ T cells and cytomegalovirus serostatus. Only in-frame clones appear in the TCRdb table, and some are missing; sequencing was by immunoSEQ multiplex PCR. The sample has tens of thousands of clones; roughly three quarters are singletons. The sequenced sample was memory CD4+ T cells from blood. The receptors were sampled from an adult in good health and CMV-seronegative. Both conserved end residues are part of each CDR3. Expanded clones are given a class, and other clones once, few, many or no size at all.

v_call: TRBV18; cdr3_length: 16; clone_size: -; cdr3_aa: CASSPSLTGGSVEQFF
v_call: TRBV18; cdr3_length: 14; clone_size: -; cdr3_aa: CASSPPAGSTEAFF
v_call: TRBV5-6; cdr3_length: 12; clone_size: -; cdr3_aa: CASSGGPYGYTF
v_call: TRBV19; cdr3_length: 15; clone_size: -; cdr3_aa: CASNKGAQMNTEAFF
v_call: TRBV6-6; cdr3_length: 16; clone_size: many; cdr3_aa: CASSYSNRQGGNTIYF
v_call: TRBV7-2; cdr3_length: 16; clone_size: -; cdr3_aa: CASSFLPGTSTDTQYF
v_call: TRBV18; cdr3_length: 16; clone_size: -; cdr3_aa: CASSTTGGRNTGELFF
v_call: TRBV2; cdr3_length: 13; clone_size: -; cdr3_aa: CASSDWINQPQHF
v_call: TRBV10-3; cdr3_length: 14; clone_size: -; cdr3_aa: CASAGQGGNQPQHF
v_call: TRBV7-8; cdr3_length: 14; clone_size: -; cdr3_aa: CASSLTSGSGEQFF
v_call: TRBV18; cdr3_length: 14; clone_size: -; cdr3_aa: CASSPPAAVYEQYF
v_call: TRBV4-1; cdr3_length: 14; clone_size: -; cdr3_aa: CASSQPGRAEGYTF
v_call: TRBV2; cdr3_length: 14; clone_size: -; cdr3_aa: CASRKKGQDTEAFF
v_call: TRBV29-1; cdr3_length: 13; clone_size: -; cdr3_aa: CSVDRAYTGELFF
v_call: TRBV11-2; cdr3_length: 16; clone_size: -; cdr3_aa: CASSPTLALRTDTQYF
v_call: TRBV10-2; cdr3_length: 16; clone_size: -; cdr3_aa: CASSAGTSGGTDTQYF
v_call: TRBV30; cdr3_length: 15; clone_size: once; cdr3_aa: CAREKNPGAYNEQFF
v_call: TRBV7-9; cdr3_length: 14; clone_size: -; cdr3_aa: CASSLVVGATRAFF
v_call: TRBV5-5; cdr3_length: 13; clone_size: -; cdr3_aa: CASSRTGGTEAFF
v_call: TRBV28; cdr3_length: 14; clone_size: -; cdr3_aa: CASGSGQPVQPQHF
v_call: TRBV10-3; cdr3_length: 13; clone_size: -; cdr3_aa: CAIQWGDNQPQHF
v_call: TRBV7-8; cdr3_length: 15; clone_size: few; cdr3_aa: CASSLVGTPNQPQHF